Many counts were recorded for the clone carrying this T cell receptor beta chain. Antigen: not known. CDR1 is LNHDA and CDR2 is SQIVND in the germline V gene (reference sequence). V was trimmed by 7 bases and J by 4 bases, leaving 19 bases between them. There are 15 residues in the CDR3. The entry originates in a study of T cell repertoires in cytomegalovirus infection. Study results and caveats: Across the ex vivo response, the dominant clonotypes were HLA-C-restricted CMV-specific TCR beta clonotypes.

Using its own MiXCR run on the reads, TCRdb lists one record per CDR3 protein. This table has 150,000 to 200,000 distinct CDR3 sequences, roughly 9% appearing once. Sequenced sample: PBMCs. The chain is built from TRBV19 and TRBJ1-2; no definite D call. The clonotype comes from a human donor in good health (CMV status not recorded). Some clones in this sample may be carry-over from other donors' samples. The CDR3 here is CASTNKGSPIYGYTF. In DNA form, the CDR3 reads TGTGCCAGTACCAATAAGGGCAGCCCGATCTATGGCTACACCTTC.